This T cell receptor (beta chain) was sequenced in a study of cytomegalovirus exposure and HLA in healthy donors. The study's findings and limits: Most of the TCR beta V segments (in an earlier analysis) were productive either about 87% or about 30% of the time.

About this clone itself: As yet, its antigen is unknown.

Both 60 Vbeta primers and 13 Jbeta primers went into the PCR. TCRdb's table, derived via immunoSEQ multiplex PCR, lists solely in-frame clones and lacks some. This sample has approximately 170,000 clones; approximately 88% occur once, and the top ten carry around 1.3%. Trimming at V came to 3 bases and at J to 2 bases, leaving 5 bases not matched to a gene. CDR3 size: 16 residues. CDR1 PRHDT and CDR2 FYEKMQ come from the germline V gene (reference sequence). The chain links TRBV13 to TRBJ1-3; 9 bases are a match to TRBD1. Sequencing was done on a sample of PBMCs. The clonotype was recovered from a boy aged 2 to 10 in good health and CMV-seronegative. The CDR3 region is CASSLIGTGTGNTIYF. CDR3 coding DNA: TGTGCCAGCAGCTTGATAGGGACAGGGACTGGAAACACCATATATTTT. Using reference TRBV13 and TRBJ1-3 for the parts outside the CDR3, the full variable domain is AAGVIQSPRHLIKEKRETATLKCYPIPRHDTVYWYQQGPGQDPQFLISFYEKMQSDKGSIPDRFSAQQFSDYHSELNMSSLELGDSALYFCASSLIGTGTGNTIYFGEGSWLTVV.